Shown below are 9 T cell receptor beta chains from a single sample sequenced in a study of tissue T cells after allogeneic stem cell transplantation. Regarding time point: mouse harvest day 7 after allogeneic transplant. Tail vein injection delivered 10^7 T-cell-depleted bone marrow cells and 10^6 splenic CD5+ T cells. Clones were sequenced by immunoSEQ multiplex PCR, and TCRdb holds only the in-frame ones, with some missing. The sample yields under 8,500 clones, roughly 47% seen once. The sample taken for sequencing was gut tissue. These receptors were taken from a female BALB/c mouse given C57BL/6 T cells with graft-versus-host disease after an allogeneic hematopoietic cell transplant.

Details on this clone: Germline and genes: mouse. The CDR3 is cut off 1 residue early in the read; its end comes from the germline J gene. The rearrangement joins TRBV16 to TRBJ2-7, with D unresolved. Germline V gene data show CDR1 as SGHSA and CDR2 as FRNQAP. The CDR3 contains 13 residues. V shed 1 base and J shed 0 bases, with 4 bases lying between them. The CDR3 reads CASSLVSSYEQYF. The sequenced part of the CDR3 DNA is TGTGCAAGCAGCTTAGTTAGCTCCTATGAACAGTAC.

As concerns this clone: Genes and germline are mouse. CDR3 sequence reads: CASLGAETLYF. The sequenced CDR3 bases are TGTGCCAGCTTGGGTGCAGAAACGCTGTAT. The chain employs TRBV13-3 and TRBJ2-3; the D is unclear. From the germline J gene comes the end of the CDR3, since the read stops 1 residue before it. In germline, CDR1 is NNHDY, CDR2 SYVADS. V shed 7 bases and J shed 1 base, with 4 bases lying between them. This CDR3 has 11 amino acids.

For this clone: One end of the junction fails to match germline, which may point to a read error. Gene and germline names: mouse. Read data end 1 residue before the CDR3 end; the end is taken from the germline J gene. The rearrangement joins TRBV13-2 to TRBJ2-4; the match to TRBD2 covers 8 bases. Germline V lookup: CDR1 NNHNN, CDR2 SYGAGS (reference sequence). CDR3 length: 16 residues. The CDR3 loop is CASGDGGGRGQNTLYF. The DNA read from the CDR3 is TGTGCCAGCGGGGATGGGGGGGGGCGCGGTCAAAACACCTTGTAC.

Note on this clone: Gene names denote mouse genes. Read sequence stops 1 residue before the CDR3 end, and the germline J gene provides the missing end. The J gene is TRBJ2-7, the V gene TRBV12-1; D may be TRBD2 (6 bases). In germline, CDR1 is SGHSN, CDR2 HYEKVE. The CDR3 contains 12 residues. V was shortened by 1 base and J by 7 bases, with 10 bases between the two germline ends. CDR3 DNA (partial): TGTGCCAGCTCTCTGCTGGGGTGGGAACAGTAC. Translating gives CASSLLGWEQY. The CDR3 reads in full as CASSLLGWEQYF.

On this clone itself: These gene names are mouse names. The sequence runs out 1 residue before the end of the CDR3; the remainder is reconstructed from the germline J gene. The V and J genes are TRBV26 and TRBJ1-6, with 7 nucleotides matching TRBD1. TRBJ1-6 is designated an ORF whose function remains uncertain. The CDR3 covers 15 residues. Germline V gives CDR1 KGHPV, CDR2 FQNQEV (reference sequence). V was clipped by 4 bases and J by 7 bases; unmatched bases: 7. The CDR3 bases that were read are TGTGCCAGCAGTCCAGGGGGGGGGCGGAATTCGCCCCTCTAC. Residues: CASSPGGGRNSPLY. The entire CDR3 reads CASSPGGGRNSPLYF.

This clone has a single count. Genes and germline come from the mouse. The read comes to an end 1 residue before the CDR3 does, leaving the germline J gene to fill in the end. The chain carries TRBV16 and TRBJ2-4, with D perhaps matching TRBD1 (5 bases). Germline V gene sequence: CDR1 SGHSA, CDR2 FRNQAP. CDR3 size: 13 residues. V shed 2 bases and J shed 3 bases, with 6 bases lying between them. The sequenced CDR3 bases are TGTGCAAGCAGCTTACAGGGACAAAACACCTTGTAC. As protein: CASSLQGQNTLY. The entire CDR3 sequence reads CASSLQGQNTLYF.

This clone turned up a few times. Gene names and germline match the mouse. The missing CDR3 end, 1 residue past where the read stops, is filled in from the germline J gene. V gene TRBV16 combines with J gene TRBJ2-7; 8 bases are shared with TRBD2. The V segment lost 1 base and the J segment 6 bases; nucleotides outside the gene matches: 5. CDR3 size: 14 residues. Germline CDR1 is SGHSA and CDR2 is FRNQAP. CDR3 bases read: TGTGCAAGCAGCTTAGGCGGGGGGGCGCTTGAACAGTAC. This encodes CASSLGGGALEQY. From start to end, the CDR3 is CASSLGGGALEQYF.

There are a few counts of this clone. Germline and genes: mouse. The read halts 1 residue ahead of the CDR3 end, with the missing end drawn from the germline J gene. The V gene is TRBV4, the J gene TRBJ2-7; D gene uncertain. Trimming shortened V by 8 bases and J by 4 bases, and 3 bases separated the two germline ends. The CDR3 is 9 residues long. Germline V gene data show CDR1 as LGHDT and CDR2 as YNNKQL (reference sequence). CDR3 residues: CASGYEQYF. The CDR3 DNA, read in part, is TGTGCCAGCGGATATGAACAGTAC.

A remark on this clone: Any gene name here is a mouse gene name. The CDR3 is cut off 1 residue early in the read; its end comes from the germline J gene. The chain uses TRBV12-2 and TRBJ2-4; TRBD1 is a possible D gene (5 bases). Germline-derived CDR1 and CDR2 are SGHLS and HYDKME. V dropped 0 bases and J dropped 1 base, with 7 bases sitting between them. This CDR3 has 14 amino acids. CDR3 DNA, as far as it was read: TGTGCCAGCTCTCTCCAGGGCGGTCAAAACACCTTGTAC. Its protein is CASSLQGGQNTLY. The CDR3 in its entirety is CASSLQGGQNTLYF.